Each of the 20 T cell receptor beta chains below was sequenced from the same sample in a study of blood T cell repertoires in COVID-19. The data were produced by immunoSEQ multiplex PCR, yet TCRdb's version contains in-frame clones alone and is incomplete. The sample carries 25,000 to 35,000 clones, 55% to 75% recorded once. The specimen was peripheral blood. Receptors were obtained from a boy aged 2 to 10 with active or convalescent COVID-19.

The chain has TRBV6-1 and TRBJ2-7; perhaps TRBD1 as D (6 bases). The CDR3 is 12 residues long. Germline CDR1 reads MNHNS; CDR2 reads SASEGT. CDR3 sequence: CASSEAGGPSGV. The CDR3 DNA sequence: TGTGCCAGCAGTGAAGCAGGGGGACCTTCGGGCGTC.

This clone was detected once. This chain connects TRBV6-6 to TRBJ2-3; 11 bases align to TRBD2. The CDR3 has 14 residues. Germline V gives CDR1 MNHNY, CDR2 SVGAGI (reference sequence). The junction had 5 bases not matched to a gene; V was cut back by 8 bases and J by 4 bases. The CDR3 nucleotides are TGTGCCAGCTTTACTAGCGGGAGTGCAGATACGCAGTATTTT. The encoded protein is CASFTSGSADTQYF.

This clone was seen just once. CDR3 residues: CASRSGQGPYSNQPQHF. The DNA for the CDR3 is TGTGCCAGTAGGAGCGGACAGGGGCCTTATAGCAATCAGCCCCAGCATTTT. The J gene is TRBJ1-5, the V gene TRBV19; 9 positions match TRBD1. Unmatched junction bases numbered 9, after V lost 6 bases and J lost 0 bases. The germline gives CDR1 LNHDA, CDR2 SQIVND (reference sequence). This CDR3 is built from 17 residues.

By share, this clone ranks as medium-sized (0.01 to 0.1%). CDR3 coding DNA: TGTGCCACCAGCAGAGGCTACAGGGAGAGGAATAATTCACCCCTCCACTTT. This sequence encodes CATSRGYRERNNSPLHF. The chain is built from TRBV15 and TRBJ1-6, with a weak D call TRBD1 (6 bases). CDR3 length: 17 residues. V lost 1 base and J 5 bases, leaving 15 bases between the germline ends. CDR1 is LNHNV and CDR2 is YYDKDF in the germline V gene (reference sequence).

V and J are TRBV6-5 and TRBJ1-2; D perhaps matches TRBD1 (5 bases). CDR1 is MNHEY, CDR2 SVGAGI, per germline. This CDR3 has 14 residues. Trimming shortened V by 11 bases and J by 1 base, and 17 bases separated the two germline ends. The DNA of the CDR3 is TGTGCCGCCCGGGGGGGAATTCTTAACTATGGCTACACCTTC. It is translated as CAARGGILNYGYTF.

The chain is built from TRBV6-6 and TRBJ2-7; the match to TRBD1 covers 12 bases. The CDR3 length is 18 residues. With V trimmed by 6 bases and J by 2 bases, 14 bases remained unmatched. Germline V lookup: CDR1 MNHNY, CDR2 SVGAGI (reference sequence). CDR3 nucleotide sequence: TGTGCCAGCAGCCGAAGGGACAGGGGGCGAGTACAGACCTACGAGCAGTACGTC. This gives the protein CASSRRDRGRVQTYEQYV.

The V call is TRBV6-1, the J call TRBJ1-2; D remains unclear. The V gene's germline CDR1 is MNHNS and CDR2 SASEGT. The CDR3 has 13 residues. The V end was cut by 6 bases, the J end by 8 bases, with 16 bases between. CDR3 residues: CASSPGYLKGYTF. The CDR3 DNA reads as TGTGCCAGCAGCCCAGGATACCTTAAGGGCTACACCTTC.

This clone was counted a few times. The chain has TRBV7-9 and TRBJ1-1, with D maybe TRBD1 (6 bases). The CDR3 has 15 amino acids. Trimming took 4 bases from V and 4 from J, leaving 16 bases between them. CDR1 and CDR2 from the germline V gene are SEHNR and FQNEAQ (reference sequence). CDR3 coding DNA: TGTGCCAGCAGCTCTTCACAGGGAAGGATCACTGAAGCTTTCTTT. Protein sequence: CASSSSQGRITEAFF.

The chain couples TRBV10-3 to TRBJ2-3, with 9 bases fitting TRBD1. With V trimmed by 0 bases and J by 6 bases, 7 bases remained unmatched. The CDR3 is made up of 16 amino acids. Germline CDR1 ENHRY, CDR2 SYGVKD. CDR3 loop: CAISESRTGVMDTQYF. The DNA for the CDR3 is TGTGCCATCAGTGAGTCAAGGACAGGGGTAATGGATACGCAGTATTTT.

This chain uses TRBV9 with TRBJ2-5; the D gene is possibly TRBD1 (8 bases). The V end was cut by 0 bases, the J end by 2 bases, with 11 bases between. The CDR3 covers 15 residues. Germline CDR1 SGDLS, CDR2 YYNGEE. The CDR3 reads CASSVDRGGQETQYF. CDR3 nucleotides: TGTGCCAGCAGCGTAGACAGGGGGGGGCAAGAGACCCAGTACTTC.

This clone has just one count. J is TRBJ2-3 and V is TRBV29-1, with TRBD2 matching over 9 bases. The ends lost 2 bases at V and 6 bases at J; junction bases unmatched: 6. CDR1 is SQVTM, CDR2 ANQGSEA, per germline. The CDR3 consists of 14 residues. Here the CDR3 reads CSVERSGRWDTQYF. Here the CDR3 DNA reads TGCAGCGTTGAACGTAGCGGGAGATGGGATACGCAGTATTTT.

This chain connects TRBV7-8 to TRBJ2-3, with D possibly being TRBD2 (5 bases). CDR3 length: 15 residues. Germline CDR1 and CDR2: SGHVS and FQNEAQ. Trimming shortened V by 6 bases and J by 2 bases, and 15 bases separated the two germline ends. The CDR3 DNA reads TGTGCCAGCAGTTATCAAGAGACTAACACAGATACGCAGTATTTT. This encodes CASSYQETNTDTQYF.

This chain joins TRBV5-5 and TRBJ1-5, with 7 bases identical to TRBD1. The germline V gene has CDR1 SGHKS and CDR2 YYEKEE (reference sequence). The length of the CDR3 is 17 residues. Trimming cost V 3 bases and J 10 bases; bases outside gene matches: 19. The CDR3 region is CASSSEGASLAISPQHF. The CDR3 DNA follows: TGTGCCAGCAGCTCCGAGGGGGCCTCTTTAGCAATCAGCCCCCAGCATTTT.

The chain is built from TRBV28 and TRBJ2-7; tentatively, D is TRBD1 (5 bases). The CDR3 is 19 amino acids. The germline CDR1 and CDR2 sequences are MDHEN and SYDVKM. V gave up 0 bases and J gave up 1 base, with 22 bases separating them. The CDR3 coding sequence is TGTGCCAGCAGTTTATGCCCCGAATCGGTAGCCAGGGAATCCTACGAGCAGTACTTC. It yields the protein CASSLCPESVARESYEQYF.

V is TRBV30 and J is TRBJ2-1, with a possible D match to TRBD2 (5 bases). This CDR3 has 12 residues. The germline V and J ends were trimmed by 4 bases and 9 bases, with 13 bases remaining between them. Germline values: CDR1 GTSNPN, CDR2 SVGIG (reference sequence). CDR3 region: CAWTERTAEQFF. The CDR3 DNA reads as TGTGCCTGGACTGAGCGGACGGCTGAGCAGTTCTTC.

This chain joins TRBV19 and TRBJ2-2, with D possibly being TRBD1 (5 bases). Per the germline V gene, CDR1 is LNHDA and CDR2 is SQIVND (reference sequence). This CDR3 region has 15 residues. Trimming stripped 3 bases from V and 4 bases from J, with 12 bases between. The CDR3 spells CASSIGGARTGELFF. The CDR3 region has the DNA TGTGCCAGTAGTATTGGTGGGGCCCGCACCGGGGAGCTGTTTTTT.

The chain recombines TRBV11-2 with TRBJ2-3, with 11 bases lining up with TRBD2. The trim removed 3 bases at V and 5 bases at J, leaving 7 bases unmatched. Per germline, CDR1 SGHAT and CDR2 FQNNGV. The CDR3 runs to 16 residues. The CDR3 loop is CASSFLAGGQRDTQYF. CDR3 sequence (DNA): TGTGCCAGCAGCTTTTTAGCGGGGGGGCAAAGAGATACGCAGTATTTT.

The CDR3 protein is CASSALRGNSYEQYV. DNA for the CDR3: TGTGCCAGCAGTGCACTTCGGGGGAACTCCTACGAGCAGTACGTC. The chain couples TRBV28 to TRBJ2-7, with a tentative D call TRBD2 (6 bases). This CDR3 comprises 15 residues. V lost 5 bases, J lost 0 bases, and 14 bases lay in between. From germline, CDR1 is MDHEN and CDR2 SYDVKM.

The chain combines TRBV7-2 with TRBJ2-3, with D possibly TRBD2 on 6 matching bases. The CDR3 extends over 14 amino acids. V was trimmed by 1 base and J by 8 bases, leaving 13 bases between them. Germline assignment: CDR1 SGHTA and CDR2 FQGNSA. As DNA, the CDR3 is TGTGCCAGCAGCTTAGGTCCTAGCGAAGGTACGCAGTATTTT. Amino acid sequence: CASSLGPSEGTQYF. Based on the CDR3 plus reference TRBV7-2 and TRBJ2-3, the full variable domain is GAGVSQSPSNKVTEKGKDVELRCDPISGHTALYWYRQSLGQGLEFLIYFQGNSAPDKSGLPSDRFSAERTGGSVSTLTIQRTQQEDSAVYLCASSLGPSEGTQYFGPGTRLTVL.

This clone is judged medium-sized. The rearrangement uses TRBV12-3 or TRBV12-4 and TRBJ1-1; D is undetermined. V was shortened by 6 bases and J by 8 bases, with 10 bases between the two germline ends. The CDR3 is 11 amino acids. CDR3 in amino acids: CASSRRIEAFF. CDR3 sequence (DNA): TGTGCCAGCAGCCGCAGGATCGAAGCTTTCTTT.